This TCR beta chain was identified during a study of T cells in Graves' hyperthyroidism and ophthalmopathy. As for the study in general: Blood from the periphery was taken at initial diagnosis, before any treatment. Study-level points and caveats: Ophthalmopathy was predicted by the model a median of around 5.9 months ahead of onset. Also found in blood were most expanded thyroid clonotypes above 0.001.

The CDR3 is made up of 13 amino acids. V lost 0 bases to trimming and J lost 12 bases; unmatched junction nucleotides: 8. Germline CDR1 reads MGHRA; CDR2 reads YSYEKL. The sample holds many counts of this clonotype. Its target is unknown. Using RNA transcripts as the source, TCR beta CDR3 regions were amplified. A set of HTBI primers served as the primers for a first-round RT-PCR of the TCR CDR3. MiXCR was run by TCRdb on the multiplex PCR reads, yielding one entry per CDR3 protein. The table records roughly 300,000 distinct CDR3 sequences, around a quarter of them present only once. Clinical symptoms, serum thyroxine, TRAb, thyroid ultrasound and orbital computed tomography informed diagnoses.

This receptor was obtained from a man aged 40-50 years with Graves' hyperthyroidism that later progressed to Graves' ophthalmopathy. Sequencing was carried out using blood. The chain couples TRBV4-1 to TRBJ2-7; TRBD1 matches at 7 bases. The CDR3 bases are TGCGCCAGCAGCCAAGATCTCTCGAGGGGGCGGTACTTC. This sequence encodes CASSQDLSRGRYF.